This T cell receptor (beta chain) was identified in a study of blood T cells in healthy people across ages. General study results and limits: The percentage of naive T cells correlated strongly with TCR beta diversity. Expanded clonotype changes were possibly confounded by unknown donor CMV status. Older individuals had lower TCR beta diversity per million T cells (the decline was roughly linear). A greater number of naive CD4+ cells and higher diversity distinguished long-lived donors from aged donors.

CDR1 and CDR2 from the germline V gene are SGDLS and YYNGEE. This CDR3 spans 16 amino acids. The use of a sample-barcoded 5' primer and a J-beta primer mix characterized a second PCR of 7 to 11 cycles. TCRdb passed the 5' RACE reads through MiXCR, listing each CDR3 protein once. Among approximately 730,000 distinct CDR3 sequences listed, 50% to 65% were seen once. As concerns this clonotype: Antigen specificity is unknown. The junction differs from germline at one of its ends, possibly a read error.

The V gene is TRBV9, the J gene TRBJ2-4, with TRBD2 identical over 12 bases. The J call may be faulty, since TRBJ2-7 better matches the DNA end. The TCR sequence derives from a man older than 75 in good health. Material for sequencing was blood. CDR3 bases: TGTGCCAGCAGCCTCGGACTAGCGGGGTCCTCCGACGAGCAGTACTTC. Translating gives CASSLGLAGSSDEQYF.